These 8 T cell receptor beta chains share one sample of origin, sequenced in a study of cytomegalovirus exposure and HLA in healthy donors. PCR primers comprised 60 Vbeta and 13 Jbeta primers. Measured with immunoSEQ multiplex PCR; TCRdb has only the in-frame clones, and not every one. The data hold tens of thousands of clones, with approximately 80% observed a single time. Sequencing was performed on PBMCs. The receptors shown here come from a man between 18 and 29 years old in good health and CMV-seropositive.

V is TRBV4-1 and J is TRBJ2-7, with 7 bases lining up with TRBD2. Trimming at V came to 4 bases and at J to 0 bases, leaving 6 bases not matched to a gene. The CDR3 sequence is 15 residues long. Germline V gives CDR1 MGHRA, CDR2 YSYEKL. The DNA for the CDR3 is TGCGCCAGCAGCCGGGAGGGCGGCGGCTCCTACGAGCAGTACTTC. Its protein product is CASSREGGGSYEQYF.

The V gene is TRBV28, the J gene TRBJ2-7, with TRBD1 as a possible D gene (6 bases). The CDR3 spans 14 residues. CDR1 is MDHEN, CDR2 SYDVKM, per germline. V was trimmed by 3 bases and J by 5 bases, leaving 14 bases between them. CDR3 nucleotide sequence: TGTGCCAGCAGTTTTACCACAGGGAGCCACGAGCAGTACTTC. It specifies CASSFTTGSHEQYF.

The V and J genes are TRBV11-1 and TRBJ2-7, with 9 positions matching TRBD1. The CDR3 is 13 residues long. V was clipped by 4 bases and J by 2 bases; unmatched bases: 0. Germline lookup yields CDR1 SGHAT and CDR2 FQDESV (reference sequence). Here the CDR3 reads CASSWDRAYEQYF. The DNA for the CDR3 is TGTGCCAGCAGCTGGGACAGGGCCTACGAGCAGTACTTC.

V usage is TRBV30 and J usage is TRBJ1-5, with TRBD1 as a possible D gene (5 bases). Trimming took off 2 bases at V and 7 bases at J, with 15 bases between the two ends. Looked up from germline, CDR1 is GTSNPN and CDR2 is SVGIG (reference sequence). This CDR3 spans 14 amino acids. The CDR3 DNA is TGTGCCTGGAGTCCAAACGGGGGGACCCAGCCCCAGCATTTT. Encoded protein: CAWSPNGGTQPQHF.

This rearrangement joins TRBV29-1 to TRBJ2-2, with TRBD1 matching 8 bases. V dropped 4 bases and J dropped 4; count of bases not matched to a gene: 5. CDR1 and CDR2 from the germline V gene are SQVTM and ANQGSEA. CDR3 length: 14 amino acids. This CDR3 reads CSVGGTGITGELFF. CDR3 sequence (DNA): TGCAGCGTTGGGGGGACAGGAATCACCGGGGAGCTGTTTTTT.

The chain links TRBV5-4 to TRBJ2-7; 11 bases match TRBD2. Germline CDR1 is SGHNT and CDR2 is YYREEE (reference sequence). The CDR3 loop spans 16 amino acids. Trimming at V came to 4 bases and at J to 2 bases, leaving 8 bases not matched to a gene. CDR3 coding DNA: TGTGCCAGCAGCAGAGGGGCGGGACTAGCGGCCTACGAGCAGTACTTC. The encoded protein is CASSRGAGLAAYEQYF. Full variable domain (rest looked up from reference TRBV5-4 and TRBJ2-7): ETGVTQSPTHLIKTRGQQVTLRCSSQSGHNTVSWYQQALGQGPQFIFQYYREEENGRGNFPPRFSGLQFPNYSSELNVNALELDDSALYLCASSRGAGLAAYEQYFGPGTRLTVT.

CDR3 nucleotide sequence: TGTGCCAGCAGCTTGGCGGGGGGAGAGGCCTACGAGCAGTACTTC. This codes for CASSLAGGEAYEQYF. The J gene is TRBJ2-7, the V gene TRBV7-9; 8 positions match TRBD2. Losses at the gene ends were 3 bases for V and 2 bases for J; bases not matched to a gene: 6. CDR3 length: 15 amino acids. CDR1 and CDR2 (germline): SEHNR, FQNEAQ (reference sequence).

This clone was counted between two and nine times. Here the CDR3 reads CASSYRPGGDTQYF. DNA of the CDR3: TGTGCCAGCAGTTATCGACCAGGGGGAGATACGCAGTATTTT. This rearrangement joins TRBV6-5 to TRBJ2-3; 7 positions agree with TRBD1. The CDR3 is 14 amino acids. From germline, CDR1 is MNHEY and CDR2 SVGAGI. After removal of 3 bases from V and 5 bases from J, the junction contained 5 bases not matched to a gene.